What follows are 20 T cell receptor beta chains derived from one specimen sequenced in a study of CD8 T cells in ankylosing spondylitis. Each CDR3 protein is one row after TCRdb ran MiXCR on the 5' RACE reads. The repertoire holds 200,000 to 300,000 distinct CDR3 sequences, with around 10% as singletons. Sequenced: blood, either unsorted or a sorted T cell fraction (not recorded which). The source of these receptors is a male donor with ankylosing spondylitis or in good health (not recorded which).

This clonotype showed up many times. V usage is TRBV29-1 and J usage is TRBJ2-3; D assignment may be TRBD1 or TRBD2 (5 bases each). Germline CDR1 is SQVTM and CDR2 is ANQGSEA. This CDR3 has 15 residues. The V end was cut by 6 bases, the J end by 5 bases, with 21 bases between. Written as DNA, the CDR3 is TGCAGCGTCCCCCAGGGCAGAGGGGAAAGAGATACGCAGTATTTT. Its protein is CSVPQGRGERDTQYF.

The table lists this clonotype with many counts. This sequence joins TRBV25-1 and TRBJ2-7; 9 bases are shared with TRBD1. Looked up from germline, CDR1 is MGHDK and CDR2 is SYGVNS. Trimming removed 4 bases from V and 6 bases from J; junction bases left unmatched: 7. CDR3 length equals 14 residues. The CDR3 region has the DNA TGTGCCAGCAGTGTCCCAGGGGGACAGGGCGAGCAGTACTTC. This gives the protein CASSVPGGQGEQYF.

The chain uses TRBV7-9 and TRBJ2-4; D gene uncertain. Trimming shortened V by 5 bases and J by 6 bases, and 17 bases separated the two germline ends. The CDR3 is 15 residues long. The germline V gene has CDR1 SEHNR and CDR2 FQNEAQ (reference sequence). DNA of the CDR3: TGTGCCAGCAGCCCATATCCGTCTGGCCTAAACATTCAGTACTTC. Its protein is CASSPYPSGLNIQYF.

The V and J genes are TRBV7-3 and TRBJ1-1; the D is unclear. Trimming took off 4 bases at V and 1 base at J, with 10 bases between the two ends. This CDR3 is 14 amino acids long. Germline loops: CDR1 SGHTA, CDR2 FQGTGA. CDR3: CASSSLPENTEAFF. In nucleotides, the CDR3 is TGTGCCAGCAGCTCACTGCCAGAGAACACTGAAGCTTTCTTT.

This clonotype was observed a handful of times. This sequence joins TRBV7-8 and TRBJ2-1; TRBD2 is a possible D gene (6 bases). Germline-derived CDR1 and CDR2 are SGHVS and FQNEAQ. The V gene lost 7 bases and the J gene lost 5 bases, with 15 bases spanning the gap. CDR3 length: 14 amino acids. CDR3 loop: CASIGGSKNNEQFF. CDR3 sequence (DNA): TGTGCCAGCATAGGAGGGAGTAAGAACAATGAGCAGTTCTTC.

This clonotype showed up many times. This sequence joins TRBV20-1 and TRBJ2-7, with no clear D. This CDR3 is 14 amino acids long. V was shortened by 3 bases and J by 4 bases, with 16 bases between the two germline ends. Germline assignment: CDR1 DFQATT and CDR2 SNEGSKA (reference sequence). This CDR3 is CSASFPPRSYEQYF. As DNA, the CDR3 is TGCAGTGCTAGCTTCCCTCCTCGCTCGTACGAGCAGTACTTC.

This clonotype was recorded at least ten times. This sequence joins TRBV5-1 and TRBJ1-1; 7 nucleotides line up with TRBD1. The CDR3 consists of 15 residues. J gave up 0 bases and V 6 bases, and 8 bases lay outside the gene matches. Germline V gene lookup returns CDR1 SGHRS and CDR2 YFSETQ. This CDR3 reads CASNLQGNLNTEAFF. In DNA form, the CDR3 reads TGCGCCAGCAACTTACAGGGGAATTTGAACACTGAAGCTTTCTTT.

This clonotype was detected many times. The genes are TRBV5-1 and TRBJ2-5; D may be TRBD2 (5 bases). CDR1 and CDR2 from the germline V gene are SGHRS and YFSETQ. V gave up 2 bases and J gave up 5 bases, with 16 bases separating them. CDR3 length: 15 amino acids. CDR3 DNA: TGCGCCAGCAGCTTCCCCCAGGACTCAAGGGAGACCCAGTACTTC. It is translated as CASSFPQDSRETQYF.

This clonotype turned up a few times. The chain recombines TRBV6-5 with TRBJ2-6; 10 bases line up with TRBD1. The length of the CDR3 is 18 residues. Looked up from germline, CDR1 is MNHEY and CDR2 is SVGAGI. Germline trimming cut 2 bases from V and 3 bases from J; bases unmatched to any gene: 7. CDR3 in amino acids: CASSYGDRGYGGANVLTF. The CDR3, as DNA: TGTGCCAGCAGTTACGGGGACAGGGGTTATGGTGGGGCCAACGTCCTGACTTTC.

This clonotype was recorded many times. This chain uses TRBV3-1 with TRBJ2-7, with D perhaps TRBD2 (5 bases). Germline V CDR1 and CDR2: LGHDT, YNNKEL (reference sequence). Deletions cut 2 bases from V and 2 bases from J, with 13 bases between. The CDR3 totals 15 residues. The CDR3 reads CASSQMTTAAYEQYF. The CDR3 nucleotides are TGTGCCAGCAGCCAAATGACTACGGCAGCCTACGAGCAGTACTTC.

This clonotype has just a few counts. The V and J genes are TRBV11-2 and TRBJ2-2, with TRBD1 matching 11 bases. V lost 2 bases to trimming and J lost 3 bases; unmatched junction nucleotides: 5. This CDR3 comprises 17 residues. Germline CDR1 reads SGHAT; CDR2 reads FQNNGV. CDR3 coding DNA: TGTGCCAGCAGCTTAATTCGGGACAGGGGGTACACCGGGGAGCTGTTTTTT. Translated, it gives CASSLIRDRGYTGELFF. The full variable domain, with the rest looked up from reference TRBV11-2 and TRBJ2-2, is EAGVAQSPRYKIIEKRQSVAFWCNPISGHATLYWYQQILGQGPKLLIQFQNNGVVDDSQLPKDRFSAERLKGVDSTLKIQPAKLEDSAVYLCASSLIRDRGYTGELFFGEGSRLTVL.

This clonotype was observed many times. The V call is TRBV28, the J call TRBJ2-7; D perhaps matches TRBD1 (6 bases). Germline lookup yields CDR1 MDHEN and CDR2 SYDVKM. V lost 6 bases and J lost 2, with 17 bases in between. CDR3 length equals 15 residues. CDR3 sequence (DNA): TGTGCCAGCAGCCCCTACAGGGAAGGAACCTACGAGCAGTACTTC. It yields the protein CASSPYREGTYEQYF.

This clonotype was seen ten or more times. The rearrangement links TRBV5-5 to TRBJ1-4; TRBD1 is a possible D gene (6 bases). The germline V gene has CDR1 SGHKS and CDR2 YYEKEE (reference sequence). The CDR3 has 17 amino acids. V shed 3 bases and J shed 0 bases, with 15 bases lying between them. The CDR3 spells CASSSPGHSATNEKLFF. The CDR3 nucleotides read TGTGCCAGCAGCTCCCCGGGACATAGTGCAACTAATGAAAAACTGTTTTTT.

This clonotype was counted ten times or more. The CDR3 sequence is CATSSTGGNEQFF. CDR3 nucleotide sequence: TGTGCCACCAGCAGCACAGGGGGCAATGAGCAGTTCTTC. This chain links TRBV24-1 with TRBJ2-1; 8 positions agree with TRBD1. Unmatched junction bases numbered 4, after V lost 7 bases and J lost 6 bases. In germline, CDR1 is KGHDR, CDR2 SFDVKD. This CDR3 comprises 13 residues.

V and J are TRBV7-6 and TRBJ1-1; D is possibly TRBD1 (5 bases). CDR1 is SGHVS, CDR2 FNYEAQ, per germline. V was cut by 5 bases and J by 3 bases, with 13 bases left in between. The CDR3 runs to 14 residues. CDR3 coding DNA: TGTGCCAGCAGCCCGACGACAGTGTACACTGAAGCTTTCTTT. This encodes CASSPTTVYTEAFF.

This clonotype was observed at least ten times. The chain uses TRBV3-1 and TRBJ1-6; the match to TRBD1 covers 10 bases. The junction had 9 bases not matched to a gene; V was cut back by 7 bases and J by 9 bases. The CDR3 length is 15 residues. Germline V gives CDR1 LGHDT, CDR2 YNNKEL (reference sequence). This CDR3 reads CASTGQGVRSSPLHF. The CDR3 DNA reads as TGTGCCAGCACTGGACAGGGGGTGAGGAGTTCACCCCTCCACTTT.

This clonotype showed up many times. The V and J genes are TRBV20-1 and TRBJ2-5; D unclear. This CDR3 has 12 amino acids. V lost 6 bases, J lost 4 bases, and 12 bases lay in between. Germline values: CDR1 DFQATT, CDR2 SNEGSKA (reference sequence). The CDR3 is CSAPDGLETQYF. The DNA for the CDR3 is TGCAGTGCGCCGGACGGCTTAGAGACCCAGTACTTC.

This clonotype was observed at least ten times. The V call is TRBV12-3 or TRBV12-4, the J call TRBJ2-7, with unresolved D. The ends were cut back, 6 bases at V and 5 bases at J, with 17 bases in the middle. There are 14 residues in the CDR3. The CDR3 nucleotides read TGTGCCAGCAGCTCCAGTTTTTCGAGCGACGAGCAGTACTTC. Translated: CASSSSFSSDEQYF.

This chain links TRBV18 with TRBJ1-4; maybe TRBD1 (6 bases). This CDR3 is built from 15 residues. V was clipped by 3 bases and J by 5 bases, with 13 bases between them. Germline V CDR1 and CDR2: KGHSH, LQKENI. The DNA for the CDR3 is TGTGCCAGCTCACCGCAGGGGCTCGGAAATGAAAAACTGTTTTTT. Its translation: CASSPQGLGNEKLFF.

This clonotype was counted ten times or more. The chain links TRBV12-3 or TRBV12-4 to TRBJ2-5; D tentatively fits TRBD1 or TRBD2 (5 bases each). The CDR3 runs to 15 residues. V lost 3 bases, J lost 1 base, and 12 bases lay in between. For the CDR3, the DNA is TGTGCCAGCAGTTTTGGGGGAATGGGCCAAGAGACCCAGTACTTC. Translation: CASSFGGMGQETQYF.